Each of the 22 T cell receptor beta chains below was sequenced from the same sample in a study of shared clonotypes between healthy human individuals. Some clones are missing from TCRdb's copy, which holds only in-frame ones; the method was immunoSEQ multiplex PCR. The table has some 1.5 million clones, approximately 96% seen once. Sequencing was carried out using naive CD4+ T cells sorted from blood. Subset described: CD45RA+ positively selected. These receptor sequences come from a man younger than 45 in good health.

This chain links TRBV19 with TRBJ1-1, with 8 positions matching TRBD1. Trimming removed 6 bases from V and 1 base from J; junction bases left unmatched: 10. CDR3 length equals 16 residues. Germline V gene lookup returns CDR1 LNHDA and CDR2 SQIVND (reference sequence). The CDR3 DNA follows: TGTGCCAGTAGCGTCTCGGTGGGGACAGGGAACACTGAAGCTTTCTTT. This codes for CASSVSVGTGNTEAFF.

The chain joins TRBV6-1 to TRBJ2-1, with 11 nucleotides matching TRBD2. The germline V gene encodes CDR1 MNHNS and CDR2 SASEGT. V was clipped by 2 bases and J by 0 bases; unmatched bases: 9. The CDR3 runs to 19 residues. The CDR3 spells CASSELPGTSGSSYNEQFF. CDR3 nucleotide sequence: TGTGCCAGCAGTGAACTACCTGGGACTAGCGGAAGCTCCTACAATGAGCAGTTCTTC.

The rearrangement links TRBV28 to TRBJ2-2, with D unclear. CDR1 and CDR2 from the germline V gene are MDHEN and SYDVKM. This CDR3 contains 15 residues. With 4 bases removed from V and 3 bases from J, the gap between germline ends came to 12 bases. CDR3 DNA: TGTGCCAGCAGTTCTCTAATCAGATACACCGGGGAGCTGTTTTTT. It codes for CASSSLIRYTGELFF.

The chain combines TRBV6-5 with TRBJ1-1, with TRBD1 matching 8 bases. CDR3 length: 12 residues. V lost 5 bases and J lost 10; bases outside the gene matches: 6. Germline V gene data show CDR1 as MNHEY and CDR2 as SVGAGI. CDR3: CASSTSTGAAFF. The CDR3 coding sequence is TGTGCCAGCAGTACCTCGACAGGGGCAGCTTTCTTT.

This rearrangement joins TRBV7-9 to TRBJ2-3; D is perhaps TRBD1 or TRBD2 (5 bases each). The germline V gene has CDR1 SEHNR and CDR2 FQNEAQ (reference sequence). Trimming removed 5 bases from V and 7 bases from J, with 13 bases in between. The CDR3 contains 13 residues. This CDR3 reads CASSPGAQHTQYF. CDR3 nucleotide sequence: TGTGCCAGCAGCCCCGGGGCCCAACATACGCAGTATTTT.

The V call is TRBV29-1, the J call TRBJ2-7, with D perhaps TRBD1 (6 bases). The CDR3 consists of 13 residues. The germline V gene encodes CDR1 SQVTM and CDR2 ANQGSEA. Trimming took off 7 bases at V and 4 bases at J, with 17 bases between the two ends. The CDR3 DNA follows: TGCAGCGGTCTAACAGGGAAATCATACGAGCAGTACTTC. Its protein product is CSGLTGKSYEQYF.

The chain has TRBV18 and TRBJ2-5; D is possibly TRBD2 (6 bases). V was cut by 3 bases and J by 5 bases, with 13 bases left in between. The CDR3 is made up of 14 amino acids. Germline CDR1 and CDR2: KGHSH and LQKENI. The CDR3 loop reads CASSPATSGETQYF. Written as DNA, the CDR3 is TGTGCCAGCTCACCCGCAACGAGCGGGGAGACCCAGTACTTC.

The chain joins TRBV7-3 to TRBJ2-1; 13 positions agree with TRBD2. CDR3 length: 15 amino acids. V gave up 4 bases and J gave up 7 bases; unmatched junction bases: 4. Germline V gene data show CDR1 as SGHTA and CDR2 as FQGTGA. CDR3: CASSSGTSGTNEQFF. As DNA, the CDR3 is TGTGCCAGCAGCTCCGGGACTAGCGGGACAAATGAGCAGTTCTTC.

The chain is built from TRBV5-4 and TRBJ2-5, with D possibly TRBD1 on 6 matching bases. Trimming stripped 6 bases from V and 1 base from J, with 10 bases between. Germline lookup yields CDR1 SGHNT and CDR2 YYREEE (reference sequence). This CDR3 spans 13 amino acids. The CDR3 nucleotides read TGTGCCAGCACACAGACAGGCCAAGAGACCCAGTACTTC. The encoded protein is CASTQTGQETQYF.

This chain links TRBV10-1 with TRBJ2-7; a weak D match, TRBD1 (5 bases). Germline values: CDR1 WNHNN, CDR2 SYGVQD (reference sequence). The CDR3 contains 14 residues. The ends were cut back, 0 bases at V and 2 bases at J, with 8 bases in the middle. DNA for the CDR3: TGCGCCAGCAGTGAGTCTAGCAGGGCCTACGAGCAGTACTTC. Protein product: CASSESSRAYEQYF.

The J gene is TRBJ2-3, the V gene TRBV5-4; 11 bases match TRBD2. The J segment lost 6 bases and the V segment lost 0 bases, leaving 3 bases of the junction unmatched. This CDR3 region has 15 residues. CDR1 SGHNT and CDR2 YYREEE come from the germline V gene (reference sequence). CDR3 in DNA: TGTGCCAGCAGCTTGGTAGCGGGAGGGCCGGATACGCAGTATTTT. Translated, it gives CASSLVAGGPDTQYF.

V and J are TRBV5-4 and TRBJ2-1; a possible D gene is TRBD2 (6 bases). Trimming took 4 bases from V and 4 from J, leaving 9 bases between them. The CDR3 spans 13 residues. Germline CDR1 is SGHNT and CDR2 is YYREEE (reference sequence). The CDR3 nucleotides read TGTGCCAGCAGCGGGGCGGGATACAATGAGCAGTTCTTC. As protein: CASSGAGYNEQFF.

This clone was counted many times. The V gene is TRBV7-9, the J gene TRBJ1-4; TRBD1 is a possible D gene (6 bases). Germline values: CDR1 SEHNR, CDR2 FQNEAQ (reference sequence). The V and J ends lost 2 bases and 8 bases respectively, with 12 bases between them. The CDR3 extends over 14 amino acids. The CDR3: CASSLTGTDEKLFF. CDR3 DNA: TGTGCCAGCAGCTTAACAGGGACGGACGAAAAACTGTTTTTT.

The genes are TRBV28 and TRBJ1-5, with 7 nucleotides matching TRBD1. This CDR3 has 16 residues. The trim removed 5 bases at V and 1 base at J, leaving 8 bases unmatched. The germline V gene has CDR1 MDHEN and CDR2 SYDVKM. For the CDR3, the DNA is TGTGCCAGCAGTCCCGGGACAGTTAGGAGCAATCAGCCCCAGCATTTT. It yields the protein CASSPGTVRSNQPQHF.

This chain connects TRBV19 to TRBJ2-1, with 7 positions matching TRBD1. Germline assignment: CDR1 LNHDA and CDR2 SQIVND (reference sequence). After removal of 5 bases from V and 4 bases from J, the junction contained 8 bases not matched to a gene. The CDR3 is 15 amino acids. The CDR3 loop is CASSSTGTAYNEQFF. Here the CDR3 DNA reads TGTGCCAGTAGTTCAACCGGGACAGCTTACAATGAGCAGTTCTTC.

The chain combines TRBV18 with TRBJ1-4; no clear D gene. The CDR3 is made up of 16 amino acids. With 1 base removed from V and 8 bases from J, the gap between germline ends came to 17 bases. The germline V gene encodes CDR1 KGHSH and CDR2 LQKENI. The CDR3 protein is CASSPLTTPVGEKLFF. DNA for the CDR3: TGTGCCAGCTCACCACTTACGACACCCGTAGGGGAAAAACTGTTTTTT.

The CDR3, as DNA: TGCGCCAGCAGCCAAGAAAGGGTAATAGGAACTCCCTACGAGCAGTACTTC. Translation: CASSQERVIGTPYEQYF. This rearrangement joins TRBV4-1 to TRBJ2-7; D remains unclear. There are 17 residues in the CDR3. Trimming shortened V by 0 bases and J by 2 bases, and 17 bases separated the two germline ends. From germline, CDR1 is MGHRA and CDR2 YSYEKL.

The CDR3 region has the DNA TGTGCCAGCAGCTTTAGGGCGAAACGCGAGCAGTACTTC. Translation: CASSFRAKREQYF. The chain joins TRBV7-4 to TRBJ2-7; D gene uncertain. There are 13 residues in the CDR3. Trimming stripped 3 bases from V and 6 bases from J, with 12 bases between. The germline V gene encodes CDR1 SGHVT and CDR2 SQSDAQ.

Details on this clone: Other nucleotide sequences from this sample produce the same CDR3. The rearrangement links TRBV5-1 to TRBJ2-7; TRBD2 matches at 10 bases. Germline CDR1 and CDR2: SGHRS and YFSETQ. The length of the CDR3 is 14 residues. With 5 bases clipped from V and 4 bases from J, the junction kept 6 bases outside the gene matches. The CDR3 region has the DNA TGCGCCAGCAGTAAGCGGGAGGGCCTTTACGAGCAGTACTTC. This encodes CASSKREGLYEQYF.

The chain couples TRBV9 to TRBJ2-1; D is uncertain. The CDR3 consists of 17 residues. V dropped 3 bases and J dropped 7 bases, with 23 bases sitting between them. CDR1 and CDR2 from the germline V gene are SGDLS and YYNGEE. The DNA for the CDR3 is TGTGCCAGCAGCGACCCGGGCCCCAGATCGTGGTTAAATGAGCAGTTCTTC. Translating it yields CASSDPGPRSWLNEQFF.

A remark on this clone: The identical CDR3 is also encoded by other nucleotide sequences in the sample. In DNA, the CDR3 is TGTGCCAGCTCACCTGGCCTAGCGGGAGCCGATACGCAGTATTTT. Encoded protein: CASSPGLAGADTQYF. The V gene is TRBV18, the J gene TRBJ2-3; 10 bases are a match to TRBD2. Germline V CDR1 and CDR2: KGHSH, LQKENI. J gave up 6 bases and V 3 bases, and 6 bases lay outside the gene matches. The CDR3 has 15 amino acids.

This rearrangement joins TRBV19 to TRBJ1-2; D is undetermined. Germline CDR1 reads LNHDA; CDR2 reads SQIVND (reference sequence). CDR3 length equals 16 residues. Trimming left V 2 bases short and J 1 base short, with 14 bases between. The CDR3: CASSITSADLNYGYTF. CDR3 DNA sequence: TGTGCCAGTAGTATAACATCAGCTGACCTTAACTATGGCTACACCTTC.